These 21 T cell receptor beta chains originate from one sample sequenced in a study of blood T cell repertoires in COVID-19. This table comes from immunoSEQ multiplex PCR, and its TCRdb copy is limited to in-frame clones, with some not included. The sample lists around 200,000 clones, roughly 84% occurring once. Sequencing was done on a sample of peripheral blood. All receptors derive from a man aged 35-49 years with active or convalescent COVID-19.

The genes are TRBV6-5 and TRBJ2-7, with a possible D match to TRBD2 (5 bases). The CDR3 is 12 amino acids. The germline V gene has CDR1 MNHEY and CDR2 SVGAGI. V was shortened by 7 bases and J by 3 bases, with 10 bases between the two germline ends. In DNA form, the CDR3 reads TGTGCCAGCAACAGAGGGCACTACGAGCAGTACTTC. This translates into CASNRGHYEQYF.

V and J are TRBV11-2 and TRBJ1-1, with D hard to call. In germline, CDR1 is SGHAT, CDR2 FQNNGV. The ends were cut back, 2 bases at V and 4 bases at J, with 5 bases in the middle. The CDR3 sequence is 12 residues long. CDR3 sequence (DNA): TGTGCCAGCAGCTTACAGTTCACTGAAGCTTTCTTT. As protein: CASSLQFTEAFF.

The genes are TRBV18 and TRBJ1-1, with a weak D call TRBD1 (5 bases). Trimming removed 3 bases at V and 4 bases at J, with 15 bases between. Germline assignment: CDR1 KGHSH and CDR2 LQKENI. This CDR3 has 15 amino acids. CDR3 amino acids: CASSPMGGPGTEAFF. The CDR3 DNA sequence: TGTGCCAGCTCACCCATGGGGGGTCCGGGCACTGAAGCTTTCTTT. Filled out from reference TRBV18 and TRBJ1-1, the complete variable domain reads NAGVMQNPRHLVRRRGQEARLRCSPMKGHSHVYWYRQLPEEGLKFMVYLQKENIIDESGMPKERFSAEFPKEGPSILRIQQVVRGDSAAYFCASSPMGGPGTEAFFGQGTRLTVV.

The chain has TRBV7-3 and TRBJ1-5; 10 bases fit TRBD1. The CDR3 has 15 residues. CDR1 is SGHTA and CDR2 is FQGTGA in the germline V gene. V gave up 5 bases and J gave up 3 bases; unmatched junction bases: 4. The chain's CDR3 is CASSIDRGHNQPQHF. The CDR3 coding sequence is TGTGCCAGCAGCATCGACAGGGGGCACAATCAGCCCCAGCATTTT.

This chain's CDR3 is CASSVAVSSPTYNEQFF. The CDR3 DNA reads TGTGCCAGCAGCGTAGCTGTTAGTTCCCCTACCTACAATGAGCAGTTCTTC. The chain couples TRBV9 to TRBJ2-1; D is uncertain. The CDR3 runs to 17 residues. Germline CDR1 reads SGDLS; CDR2 reads YYNGEE. V was shortened by 0 bases and J by 2 bases, with 15 bases between the two germline ends.

This sequence joins TRBV5-4 and TRBJ2-1, with TRBD1 matching over 9 bases. J gave up 5 bases and V 0 bases, and 6 bases lay outside the gene matches. This CDR3 has 16 amino acids. Germline V gene sequence: CDR1 SGHNT, CDR2 YYREEE (reference sequence). The CDR3 here is CASSLAGQGKNNEQFF. For the CDR3, the DNA is TGTGCCAGCAGCTTGGCAGGACAGGGGAAGAACAATGAGCAGTTCTTC.

The chain employs TRBV7-9 and TRBJ2-5; TRBD2 might be the D (6 bases). From germline, CDR1 is SEHNR and CDR2 FQNEAQ (reference sequence). The length of the CDR3 is 13 residues. V lost 4 bases to trimming and J lost 10 bases, with 16 bases between them. The CDR3 loop reads CASSWGDLWDQYF. In DNA, the CDR3 is TGTGCCAGCAGCTGGGGGGACCTATGGGACCAGTACTTC. Filled out from reference TRBV7-9 and TRBJ2-5, the complete variable domain reads DTGVSQNPRHKITKRGQNVTFRCDPISEHNRLYWYRQTLGQGPEFLTYFQNEAQLEKSRLLSDRFSAERPKGSFSTLEIQRTEQGDSAMYLCASSWGDLWDQYFGPGTRLLVL.

The V and J genes are TRBV5-1 and TRBJ2-1, with 8 bases fitting TRBD2. Germline V CDR1 and CDR2: SGHRS, YFSETQ. Unmatched junction bases numbered 6, after V lost 4 bases and J lost 3 bases. There are 15 residues in the CDR3. CDR3 in DNA: TGCGCCAGCAGCCTCCAAAGCGGGAGCTACAATGAGCAGTTCTTC. Amino acid sequence: CASSLQSGSYNEQFF.

The rearrangement links TRBV19 to TRBJ2-1; 7 nucleotides line up with TRBD2. Germline V gives CDR1 LNHDA, CDR2 SQIVND (reference sequence). CDR3 length: 17 residues. V shed 0 bases, J shed 4 bases, and the junction held 9 bases outside the gene matches. The CDR3 region is CASSIEGREGSYNEQFF. The CDR3 DNA follows: TGTGCCAGTAGTATAGAGGGCAGGGAGGGGTCATACAATGAGCAGTTCTTC.

The rearrangement links TRBV9 to TRBJ2-7; TRBD2 is a possible D gene (6 bases). The ends were cut back, 0 bases at V and 2 bases at J, with 9 bases in the middle. Germline V gives CDR1 SGDLS, CDR2 YYNGEE. The CDR3 spans 14 residues. CDR3 nucleotide sequence: TGTGCCAGCAGCGTAGGGGACTTAACCTACGAGCAGTACTTC. It specifies CASSVGDLTYEQYF.

The CDR3 here is CASSLAGDTYEQYF. CDR3 nucleotide sequence: TGTGCCAGCAGTTTAGCGGGCGATACCTACGAGCAGTACTTC. The genes are TRBV27 and TRBJ2-7, with D possibly being TRBD2 (5 bases). The germline CDR1 and CDR2 sequences are MNHEY and SMNVEV (reference sequence). The V end was cut by 2 bases, the J end by 2 bases, with 10 bases between. CDR3 length equals 14 residues.

The genes are TRBV27 and TRBJ2-1; the match to TRBD2 covers 8 bases. The V and J ends lost 5 bases and 5 bases, in that order; junction bases with no gene match: 11. Germline V lookup: CDR1 MNHEY, CDR2 SMNVEV (reference sequence). There are 16 residues in the CDR3. Here the CDR3 DNA reads TGTGCCAGCAGTACAGTGGGAGCGGGAGTTAACAATGAGCAGTTCTTC. It translates to CASSTVGAGVNNEQFF.

This clone was seen once. The V and J genes are TRBV11-2 and TRBJ2-1, with D perhaps matching TRBD1 (6 bases). The CDR3 has 12 residues. The germline CDR1 and CDR2 sequences are SGHAT and FQNNGV. V dropped 6 bases and J dropped 9 bases, with 12 bases sitting between them. CDR3 sequence: CASRDRGGEQFF. The CDR3 nucleotides are TGTGCCAGCAGGGATAGAGGGGGTGAGCAGTTCTTC.

This clone turned up a few times. The CDR3 loop is CASSPLGLAGNNEQFF. The CDR3 bases are TGCGCCAGCAGTCCCTTGGGACTAGCGGGCAACAATGAGCAGTTCTTC. The chain employs TRBV10-1 and TRBJ2-1, with 12 positions matching TRBD2. This CDR3 is 16 amino acids long. After removal of 5 bases from V and 5 bases from J, the junction contained 7 bases not matched to a gene. In germline, CDR1 is WNHNN, CDR2 SYGVQD (reference sequence).

CDR3 protein: CASSPDRFSAFF. The CDR3 DNA is TGTGCCAGCAGCCCCGACAGGTTTAGCGCTTTCTTT. V usage is TRBV12-3 or TRBV12-4 and J usage is TRBJ1-1; a possible D gene is TRBD1 (6 bases). Trimming shortened V by 6 bases and J by 11 bases, and 16 bases separated the two germline ends. The CDR3 is 12 residues long.

The chain employs TRBV9 and TRBJ2-5; 10 bases are shared with TRBD1. There are 19 residues in the CDR3. The germline V gene has CDR1 SGDLS and CDR2 YYNGEE. Losses at the gene ends were 6 bases for V and 4 bases for J; bases not matched to a gene: 21. The CDR3 DNA is TGTGCCAGCATTCGTAGGGGGGACAGGGGCTATCTGACCCGAGAGACCCAGTACTTC. Its translation is CASIRRGDRGYLTRETQYF.

The rearrangement joins TRBV5-1 to TRBJ2-3; 10 nucleotides match TRBD2. Germline values: CDR1 SGHRS, CDR2 YFSETQ. The V gene end was trimmed by 4 bases and the J gene end by 0 bases; junction bases not matched to a gene: 5. This CDR3 comprises 16 residues. CDR3 loop: CASSMLAGASTDTQYF. DNA for the CDR3: TGCGCCAGCAGCATGCTAGCGGGGGCCAGCACAGATACGCAGTATTTT.

V usage is TRBV28 and J usage is TRBJ1-1; TRBD1 might be the D (5 bases). Between the trimmed V and J ends, which lost 2 bases and 4 bases, there was a span of 14 bases. This CDR3 comprises 15 residues. Germline-derived CDR1 and CDR2 are MDHEN and SYDVKM. The CDR3 bases are TGTGCCAGCAGTTTAAAGCGGGGCGCAAGCACTGAAGCTTTCTTT. Residues: CASSLKRGASTEAFF.

The chain is built from TRBV7-9 and TRBJ2-7; a weak D match, TRBD2 (6 bases). The CDR3 extends over 13 amino acids. Trimming removed 5 bases at V and 6 bases at J, with 14 bases between. Germline values: CDR1 SEHNR, CDR2 FQNEAQ (reference sequence). The CDR3 sequence is CASSQPGGPEQYF. The CDR3 DNA reads TGTGCCAGCAGCCAACCAGGAGGGCCCGAGCAGTACTTC.

The chain has TRBV9 and TRBJ1-1; 7 bases agree with TRBD1. The CDR3 totals 15 residues. Germline loops: CDR1 SGDLS, CDR2 YYNGEE. Losses at the gene ends were 0 bases for V and 6 bases for J; bases not matched to a gene: 8. Here the CDR3 reads CASSVASQGEAEAFF. The CDR3 DNA sequence: TGTGCCAGCAGCGTAGCAAGCCAGGGGGAGGCTGAAGCTTTCTTT. The full variable domain, in which reference TRBV9 and TRBJ1-1 provide the parts outside the CDR3, is DSGVTQTPKHLITATGQRVTLRCSPRSGDLSVYWYQQSLDQGLQFLIQYYNGEERAKGNILERFSAQQFPDLHSELNLSSLELGDSALYFCASSVASQGEAEAFFGQGTRLTVV.

The chain employs TRBV3-1 (or the pseudogene TRBV3-2) and TRBJ1-5; TRBD1 is a possible D gene (5 bases). The CDR3 totals 12 residues. Germline CDR1 and CDR2: LGHDT and YNNKEL (reference sequence). V dropped 4 bases and J dropped 9 bases, with 10 bases sitting between them. In DNA, the CDR3 is TGTGCCAGCAGCCCGAGCCAGGGGCCCCAGCATTTT. It specifies CASSPSQGPQHF.